This is a list of T cell receptor beta chains from one sample in a study of T cell responses to AZD1222 COVID-19 vaccine. The table came from immunoSEQ multiplex PCR; TCRdb's copy has only in-frame clones and leaves some out. Of just over 60,000 clones detected, about 74% appear once; the ten largest clones hold about an eighth. Material: peripheral blood, obtained on day 0 of AZD1222 vaccination. The receptors originated from an adult in good health. CDR3s include the opening cysteine and the closing phenylalanine or tryptophan. Each record gives: CDR3 DNA, CDR3 protein, clone size, D gene, J gene, V gene. The D gene is left open where the match is weak. Clone size is not always given. Where it is, it says once, few, many or a class for expanded clones.

TGCGCCAGCAGCTTGGACACGTACGAGCAGTACTTC	CASSLDTYEQYF	once	-	TRBJ2-7	TRBV5-1
TGTGCCAGCAGCTTAGCGGACAGGTCCATAGGTGGCTACACCTTC	CASSLADRSIGGYTF	-	TRBD1	TRBJ1-2	TRBV7-2
TGCGCCAGCAGCCCTTCCTGGGACAGGCAACAAGAGACCCAGTACTTC	CASSPSWDRQQETQYF	-	TRBD1	TRBJ2-5	TRBV5-1
TGTGCCAGCAGCACAAAGCCGTCCTATGGCTACACCTTC	CASSTKPSYGYTF	-	-	TRBJ1-2	TRBV13
TGTGCCAGCAGGGCTAGGAACACTGAAGCTTTCTTT	CASRARNTEAFF	-	-	TRBJ1-1	TRBV6-1
TGTGCCACCTTCACCGGGACTAGCAGTTACGAGCAGTACTTC	CATFTGTSSYEQYF	-	TRBD2	TRBJ2-7	TRBV28
TGTGCCAGCAGGCCACAGAGCTCTGGAAACACCATATATTTT	CASRPQSSGNTIYF	few	-	TRBJ1-3	TRBV5-6
TGTGCCAGCAGCCGCGACTACTCATACGAGCAGTACTTC	CASSRDYSYEQYF	-	-	TRBJ2-7	TRBV7-9
TGTGCCAGCAGCTTAGCGTCGACAAACTATGGCTACACCTTC	CASSLASTNYGYTF	-	-	TRBJ1-2	TRBV7-8
TGTGCCAGCTCACCCGGACAGGGATCAGCTTTCTTT	CASSPGQGSAFF	-	TRBD1	TRBJ1-1	TRBV18
TGTGCCATCAAAGGGACAGGGCAAGAGACCCAGTACTTC	CAIKGTGQETQYF	-	TRBD1	TRBJ2-5	TRBV10-3
TGCAGCACCTCGGGACAACTGAACACTGAAGCTTTCTTT	CSTSGQLNTEAFF	-	-	TRBJ1-1	TRBV29-1
TGTGCCAGCAGATACGGGGGACGATCACCCCTCCACTTT	CASRYGGRSPLHF	-	-	TRBJ1-6	TRBV6-2/TRBV6-3
TGTGCCAGCAGCCTCGGACAGTTCAATTCACCCCTCCACTTT	CASSLGQFNSPLHF	-	-	TRBJ1-6	TRBV6-5
TGTGCCAGCGGCCTGACAGGGTTTCAGCCCCAGCATTTT	CASGLTGFQPQHF	-	TRBD1	TRBJ1-5	TRBV28
TGTGCCAGCATCCTCGGGGGTGGGATGGAGACCCAGTACTTC	CASILGGGMETQYF	-	-	TRBJ2-5	TRBV28
TGTGCCAGCAGTCTAACAGGGGAGACCGGGGAGCTGTTTTTT	CASSLTGETGELFF	-	TRBD1	TRBJ2-2	TRBV28
TGTGCCAGCAGCCAAATAAATGAGCAGTTCTTC	CASSQINEQFF	-	-	TRBJ2-1	TRBV3-1/TRBV3-2
TGTGCCAGCGACGGTGGGAGCAATCAGCCCCAGCATTTT	CASDGGSNQPQHF	few	-	TRBJ1-5	TRBV2
TGTGCCAGCAGTTTGCCAGGGGGCCTCAACAATGAGCAGTTCTTC	CASSLPGGLNNEQFF	-	TRBD1	TRBJ2-1	TRBV27
TGTGCCTGGACCGAGAGAGGGTATAATTCACCCCTCCACTTT	CAWTERGYNSPLHF	-	-	TRBJ1-6	TRBV30
TGTGCCATTTTGGTGAACACTGAAGCTTTCTTT	CAILVNTEAFF	-	-	TRBJ1-1	TRBV19
TGTGCCAGCAGCTTTGGGGGCACTGAAGCTTTCTTT	CASSFGGTEAFF	-	-	TRBJ1-1	TRBV5-6
TGTGCCAGCAGCCCCACTAGCGGGGGGGGAGATACGCAGTATTTT	CASSPTSGGGDTQYF	-	TRBD2	TRBJ2-3	TRBV7-2
TGTGCCAGCAGCCCGGGACGGAGCTCCTACGAGCAGTACTTC	CASSPGRSSYEQYF	-	-	TRBJ2-7	TRBV7-8
TGTGCCAGCAGCCCTCAGACAGGGGTGGAGACCCAGTACTTC	CASSPQTGVETQYF	-	TRBD1	TRBJ2-5	TRBV28
TGTGCCAGCGGACAGGGGGGACACGAGCAGTACTTC	CASGQGGHEQYF	-	TRBD1	TRBJ2-7	TRBV14
TGTGCCAGCAGCCTGGACAGGAAAAGCGCCTACGAGCAGTACTTC	CASSLDRKSAYEQYF	-	TRBD1	TRBJ2-7	TRBV7-2
TGCGCCAGCAGAAGGGACGCTGGCTACACCTTC	CASRRDAGYTF	-	-	TRBJ1-2	TRBV5-1
TGTGCCATCAGTAACAGCTACGAGCAGTACTTC	CAISNSYEQYF	-	-	TRBJ2-7	TRBV10-3
TGTGCCAGCAGCGGACAGGGGGCATATGGCTACACCTTC	CASSGQGAYGYTF	-	TRBD1	TRBJ1-2	TRBV14
TGTGCCAGCAGCCTCCAGGGTCTAGCCTCACCCCTCCACTTT	CASSLQGLASPLHF	few	-	TRBJ1-6	TRBV7-2
TGCGCCAGCAGTTACAGCACAGATACGCAGTATTTT	CASSYSTDTQYF	-	-	TRBJ2-3	TRBV10-1
TGCGCCAGCAGCCTCTCCTGGACGGGGGGCAATCAGCCCCAGCATTTT	CASSLSWTGGNQPQHF	-	-	TRBJ1-5	TRBV4-3
TGTGCCAGCAGTGAAGATGAGGTTTGGTACACCGGGGAGCTGTTTTTT	CASSEDEVWYTGELFF	-	-	TRBJ2-2	TRBV6-1
TGTGCCAGCAGCCTTCCCTTACCGGGACAGGGTGCCTACGAGCAGTACTTC	CASSLPLPGQGAYEQYF	-	TRBD1	TRBJ2-7	TRBV7-9
TGCGCCAGCAGTAGGGGACCGGGACAGACCTACGAGCAGTACTTC	CASSRGPGQTYEQYF	once	TRBD1	TRBJ2-7	TRBV23-1
TGTGCCAGCAGTCCCTGGGACAGGGACTATGGCTACACCTTC	CASSPWDRDYGYTF	-	TRBD1	TRBJ1-2	TRBV2
TGTGCCAGCAGCCGACAGGGGCTGGCTGCTTTCTTT	CASSRQGLAAFF	few	TRBD1	TRBJ1-1	TRBV5-6
TGTGCCAGCAGCGAGGGGACGGTCGGGGAGCTGTTTTTT	CASSEGTVGELFF	few	-	TRBJ2-2	TRBV5-4
TGTGCCAGCAGGGGAGGACAGGGCCACAATGAGCAGTTCTTC	CASRGGQGHNEQFF	-	TRBD1	TRBJ2-1	TRBV6-5
TGCGCCAGCGCAATAGGGAAGGGGGACGATGGCTACACCTTC	CASAIGKGDDGYTF	-	-	TRBJ1-2	TRBV4-3
TGTGCCAGCAGTTACTCCTCGACGACTTTTGTGATGCCCCTCCACTTT	CASSYSSTTFVMPLHF	-	-	TRBJ1-6	TRBV6-5
TGCAGCGTTGAATCCGCCAGACAGGTGGGCACTGAAGCTTTCTTT	CSVESARQVGTEAFF	-	-	TRBJ1-1	TRBV29-1
TGTGCCAGCAGCTTGGCCGTAGTGGGACAGGTTAATGAAAAACTGTTTTTT	CASSLAVVGQVNEKLFF	-	TRBD1	TRBJ1-4	TRBV5-5
TGTGCCAGCAGCCAAGAGGCCCGTCAAAAACTGTTTTTT	CASSQEARQKLFF	-	-	TRBJ1-4	TRBV3-1/TRBV3-2
TGTGCCAGCAGCAAAGCGGACAGGGCGAGCACTGAAGCTTTCTTT	CASSKADRASTEAFF	few	-	TRBJ1-1	TRBV21-1
TGTGCCACGCAGACAGGGCCCGCTAACTATGGCTACACCTTC	CATQTGPANYGYTF	-	TRBD1	TRBJ1-2	TRBV7-9
TGTGCCAGCAGCCAAGAAGGCAGGGAGGACGAAAAACTGTTTTTT	CASSQEGREDEKLFF	-	-	TRBJ1-4	TRBV4-2